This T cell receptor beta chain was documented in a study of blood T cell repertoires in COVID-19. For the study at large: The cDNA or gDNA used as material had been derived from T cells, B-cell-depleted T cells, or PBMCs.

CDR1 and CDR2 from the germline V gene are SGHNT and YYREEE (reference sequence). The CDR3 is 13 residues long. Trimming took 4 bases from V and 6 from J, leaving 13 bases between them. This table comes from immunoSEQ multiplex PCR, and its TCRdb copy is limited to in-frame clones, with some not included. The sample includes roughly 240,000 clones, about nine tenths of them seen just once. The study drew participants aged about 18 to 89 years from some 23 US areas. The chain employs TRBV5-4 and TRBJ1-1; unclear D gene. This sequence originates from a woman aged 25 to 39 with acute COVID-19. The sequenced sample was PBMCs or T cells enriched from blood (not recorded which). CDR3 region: CASSASTSPEAFF. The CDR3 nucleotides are TGTGCCAGCAGCGCATCCACATCTCCTGAAGCTTTCTTT.